What follows are 22 T cell receptor beta chains derived from one specimen sequenced in a study of T cells after yellow fever vaccination. Each CDR3 protein is one row after TCRdb ran MiXCR on the 5' RACE reads. In the table there are some 670,000 distinct CDR3 sequences, around 12% of which are singletons. This material consisted of PBMCs, taken on the day of the yellow fever booster vaccination. These TCRs come from a man in his thirties or forties who received the YFV17D yellow fever vaccine.

In its sample, this clonotype was seen a few times. The genes are TRBV18 and TRBJ1-1; 7 bases map to TRBD1. The CDR3 length is 14 residues. Germline CDR1 reads KGHSH; CDR2 reads LQKENI. Trimming took 5 bases from V and 1 from J; bases not matched to a gene: 4. In DNA form, the CDR3 reads TGTGCCAGCTCAGCCGGGACAGCGAACACTGAAGCTTTCTTT. Residues: CASSAGTANTEAFF.

The V gene is TRBV3-1, the J gene TRBJ2-1, with D possibly being TRBD2 (5 bases). There are 15 residues in the CDR3. The germline V and J ends were trimmed by 3 bases and 5 bases, with 14 bases remaining between them. Germline loops: CDR1 LGHDT, CDR2 YNNKEL (reference sequence). The CDR3 coding sequence is TGTGCCAGCAGCCAGGGTGCACTAGAGAACAATGAGCAGTTCTTC. Protein sequence: CASSQGALENNEQFF.

A remark on this clonotype: This could be a read error, since a much larger clone is one nucleotide away. This rearrangement joins TRBV7-2 to TRBJ2-1; no reliable D call. The CDR3 totals 12 residues. Germline-derived CDR1 and CDR2 are SGHTA and FQGNSA. V gave up 4 bases and J gave up 5 bases, with 6 bases separating them. The CDR3 spells CASSSFHNEQFF. The DNA for the CDR3 is TGTGCCAGCAGCTCCTTCCACAATGAGCAGTTCTTC.

This rearrangement joins TRBV4-2 to TRBJ2-1; D not resolved. Trimming shortened V by 4 bases and J by 12 bases, and 16 bases separated the two germline ends. Germline V lookup: CDR1 LGHNA, CDR2 YNFKEQ. CDR3 length: 13 amino acids. The CDR3 loop reads CASSPSTPPGQFF. The CDR3 DNA follows: TGTGCCAGCAGCCCATCGACCCCTCCGGGGCAGTTCTTC.

The rearrangement links TRBV30 to TRBJ2-7, with 9 bases fitting TRBD1. Trimming took 5 bases from V and 6 from J; bases not matched to a gene: 5. The CDR3 length is 12 residues. Germline CDR1 is GTSNPN and CDR2 is SVGIG (reference sequence). DNA for the CDR3: TGTGCCTGGGATACAGGGGGCGTCGAGCAGTACTTC. Amino acid sequence: CAWDTGGVEQYF.

The V call is TRBV12-3 or TRBV12-4, the J call TRBJ1-4; 7 bases agree with TRBD1. V lost 6 bases to trimming and J lost 4 bases; unmatched junction nucleotides: 5. The CDR3 spans 14 residues. The CDR3 sequence: CASSKGAVNEKLFF. As DNA, the CDR3 is TGTGCCAGCAGCAAGGGGGCTGTTAATGAAAAACTGTTTTTT.

The J gene is TRBJ1-5, the V gene TRBV20-1; perhaps TRBD1 as D (5 bases). CDR3 length: 15 residues. Trimming cost V 3 bases and J 4 bases, with 16 bases left between them. Per germline, CDR1 DFQATT and CDR2 SNEGSKA (reference sequence). CDR3 bases: TGCAGTGCTAGCCCCCAGGGTACCCTAAATCAGCCCCAGCATTTT. This gives the protein CSASPQGTLNQPQHF.

This clonotype appeared a few times. The chain links TRBV5-1 to TRBJ2-1, with D possibly called TRBD1 or TRBD2 (5 bases each). Trimming stripped 2 bases from V and 7 bases from J, with 28 bases between. The length of the CDR3 is 19 residues. Germline CDR1 reads SGHRS; CDR2 reads YFSETQ. The CDR3 spells CASSFGAKVSRSSFNEQFF. CDR3 nucleotide sequence: TGCGCCAGCAGCTTCGGGGCAAAAGTGAGCAGGTCTTCTTTTAATGAGCAGTTCTTC.

The rearrangement joins TRBV20-1 to TRBJ2-7, with 8 bases fitting TRBD1. The CDR3 is 14 residues long. CDR1 is DFQATT, CDR2 SNEGSKA, per germline (reference sequence). V shed 8 bases, J shed 6 bases, and the junction held 15 bases outside the gene matches. This CDR3 reads CSPQQRTGLVEQYF. CDR3 nucleotides: TGCAGTCCGCAGCAGAGGACAGGGTTAGTCGAGCAGTACTTC.

This clonotype occurred many times. A read error may produce the germline difference seen at one junction end. CDR3 region: CASSTTSGLRNEQFF. The CDR3 DNA is TGTGCTAGCAGTACGACTAGCGGCCTCAGGAATGAGCAGTTCTTC. The chain employs TRBV7-7 and TRBJ2-1; 9 positions agree with TRBD2. CDR1 and CDR2 from the germline V gene are SSHAT and FNYEAQ (reference sequence). This CDR3 comprises 15 residues.

The J gene is TRBJ2-5, the V gene TRBV20-1; D gene uncertain. V was clipped by 4 bases and J by 2 bases, with 17 bases between them. The CDR3 has 15 residues. Germline V lookup: CDR1 DFQATT, CDR2 SNEGSKA (reference sequence). The CDR3 region has the DNA TGCAGTGCTACTCCCCACTCGGGTGTTCAAGAGACCCAGTACTTC. This codes for CSATPHSGVQETQYF.

This clonotype turned up a few times. This chain uses TRBV14 with TRBJ1-2, with D unresolved. The CDR3 runs 14 residues. The germline V and J ends were trimmed by 4 bases and 4 bases, with 13 bases remaining between them. Germline V lookup: CDR1 SGHDN, CDR2 FVKESK. CDR3 sequence: CASSPSQDFYGYTF. The CDR3 bases are TGTGCCAGCAGCCCCTCCCAGGATTTCTATGGCTACACCTTC.

This clonotype was counted between two and nine times. The chain carries TRBV4-3 and TRBJ2-7; perhaps TRBD2 as D (5 bases). The CDR3 totals 16 residues. V lost 0 bases and J 0 bases, leaving 12 bases between the germline ends. The germline gives CDR1 LGHNA, CDR2 YSLEER. Here the CDR3 reads CASSQDSRRSSYEQYF. In DNA, the CDR3 is TGCGCCAGCAGCCAAGATTCAAGGAGGAGCTCCTACGAGCAGTACTTC.

The chain carries TRBV5-1 and TRBJ2-7; 7 bases fit TRBD2. The CDR3 has 15 amino acids. The ends lost 3 bases at V and 1 base at J; junction bases unmatched: 7. Germline lookup yields CDR1 SGHRS and CDR2 YFSETQ. The CDR3 protein is CASSWSAGESYEQYF. The CDR3 DNA follows: TGCGCCAGCAGCTGGTCGGCGGGGGAATCCTACGAGCAGTACTTC.

The genes are TRBV20-1 and TRBJ2-5; D gene uncertain. The length of the CDR3 is 16 residues. Germline V gene data show CDR1 as DFQATT and CDR2 as SNEGSKA (reference sequence). Trimming removed 0 bases at V and 2 bases at J, with 16 bases between. The CDR3 loop is CSARDHRTPPQETQYF. CDR3 sequence (DNA): TGCAGTGCTAGAGATCATCGCACCCCACCTCAAGAGACCCAGTACTTC.

The chain combines TRBV27 with TRBJ2-1; the match to TRBD2 covers 9 bases. The CDR3 has 15 amino acids. CDR1 and CDR2 (germline): MNHEY, SMNVEV (reference sequence). V was pared by 3 bases and J by 4 bases, with 4 bases of the junction left unmatched. The DNA of the CDR3 is TGTGCCAGCAGTTTTGTTAGCGGGGGATACAATGAGCAGTTCTTC. This gives the protein CASSFVSGGYNEQFF.

This clonotype has at least ten counts. This chain joins TRBV7-3 and TRBJ2-3; D unresolved. Germline V gene sequence: CDR1 SGHTA, CDR2 FQGTGA. Trimming pared 0 bases from V and 2 bases from J, leaving 3 bases between. The CDR3 length is 13 residues. In DNA, the CDR3 is TGTGCCAGCAGCTTAACCCCCACAGATACGCAGTATTTT. Translated, it gives CASSLTPTDTQYF.

The rearrangement links TRBV12-3 or TRBV12-4 to TRBJ2-2, with D possibly called TRBD1 or TRBD2 (6 bases each). Trimming cost V 7 bases and J 1 base, with 13 bases left between them. The CDR3 is made up of 15 amino acids. The CDR3 loop is CASTWGRGNTGELFF. Written as DNA, the CDR3 is TGTGCCAGCACCTGGGGGCGGGGGAACACCGGGGAGCTGTTTTTT.

This clonotype has just a few counts. V usage is TRBV4-3 and J usage is TRBJ2-2; no clear D. Germline CDR1 reads LGHNA; CDR2 reads YSLEER. The CDR3 sequence is 17 residues long. V was cut by 0 bases and J by 7 bases, with 18 bases left in between. The CDR3 loop is CASSQDPTLITGGELFF. The CDR3 DNA is TGCGCCAGCAGCCAAGACCCGACACTTATTACGGGCGGGGAGCTGTTTTTT.

This chain joins TRBV6-1 and TRBJ1-1, with D unresolved. Germline CDR1 reads MNHNS; CDR2 reads SASEGT. The CDR3 extends over 14 amino acids. V lost 5 bases and J lost 1, with 11 bases in between. CDR3 nucleotides: TGTGCCAGCAGTCAAAGGAAGGGGAACACTGAAGCTTTCTTT. Its translation: CASSQRKGNTEAFF.

This clonotype showed up just a few times. This chain connects TRBV12-3 or TRBV12-4 to TRBJ2-1; 8 bases are a match to TRBD2. V lost 6 bases to trimming and J lost 6 bases; unmatched junction nucleotides: 7. The CDR3 runs to 14 residues. Here the CDR3 DNA reads TGTGCCAGCAGCCAGGGACTAGGAACCAATGAGCAGTTCTTC. Its protein is CASSQGLGTNEQFF.

This clonotype was counted only a few times. The V gene is TRBV20-1, the J gene TRBJ1-4; 10 nucleotides align to TRBD1. This CDR3 contains 13 residues. CDR1 is DFQATT, CDR2 SNEGSKA, per germline (reference sequence). Trimming removed 3 bases from V and 6 bases from J; junction bases left unmatched: 1. The CDR3 spells CSARGQGYEKLFF. The CDR3 DNA sequence: TGCAGTGCTAGGGGACAGGGGTATGAAAAACTGTTTTTT.